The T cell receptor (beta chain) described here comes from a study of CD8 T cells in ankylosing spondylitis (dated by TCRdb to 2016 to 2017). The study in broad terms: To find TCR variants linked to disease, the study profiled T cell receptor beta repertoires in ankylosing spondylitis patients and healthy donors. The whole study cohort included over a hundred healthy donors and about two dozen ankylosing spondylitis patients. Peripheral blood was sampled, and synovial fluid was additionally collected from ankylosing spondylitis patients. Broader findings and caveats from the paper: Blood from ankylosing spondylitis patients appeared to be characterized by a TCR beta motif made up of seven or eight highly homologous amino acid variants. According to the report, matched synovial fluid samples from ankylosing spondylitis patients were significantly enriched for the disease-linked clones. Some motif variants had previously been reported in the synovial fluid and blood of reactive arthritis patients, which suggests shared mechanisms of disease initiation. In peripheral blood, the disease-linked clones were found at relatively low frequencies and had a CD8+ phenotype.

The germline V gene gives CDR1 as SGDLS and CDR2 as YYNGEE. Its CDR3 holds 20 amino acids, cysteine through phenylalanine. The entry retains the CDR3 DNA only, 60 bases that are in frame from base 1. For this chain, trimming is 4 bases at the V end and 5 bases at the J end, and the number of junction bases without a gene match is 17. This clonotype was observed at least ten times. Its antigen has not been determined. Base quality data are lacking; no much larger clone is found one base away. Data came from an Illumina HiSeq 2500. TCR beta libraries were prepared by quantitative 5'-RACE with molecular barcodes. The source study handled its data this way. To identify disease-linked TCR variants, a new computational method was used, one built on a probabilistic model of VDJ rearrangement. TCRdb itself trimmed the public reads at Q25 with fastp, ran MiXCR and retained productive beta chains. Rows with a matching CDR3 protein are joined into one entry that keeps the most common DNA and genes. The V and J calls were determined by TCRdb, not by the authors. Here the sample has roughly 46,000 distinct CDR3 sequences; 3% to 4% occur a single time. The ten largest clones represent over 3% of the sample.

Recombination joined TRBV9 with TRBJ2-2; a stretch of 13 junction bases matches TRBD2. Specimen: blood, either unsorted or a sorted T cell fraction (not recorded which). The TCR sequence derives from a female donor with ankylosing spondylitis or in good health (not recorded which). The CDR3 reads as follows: CASSPRGLAGHGVLTGELFF. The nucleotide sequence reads TGTGCCAGCAGCCCGAGGGGACTAGCGGGGCACGGAGTGTTGACCGGGGAGCTGTTTTTT. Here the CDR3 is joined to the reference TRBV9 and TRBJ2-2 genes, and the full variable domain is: DSGVTQTPKHLITATGQRVTLRCSPRSGDLSVYWYQQSLDQGLQFLIQYYNGEERAKGNILERFSAQQFPDLHSELNLSSLELGDSALYFCASSPRGLAGHGVLTGELFFGEGSRLTVL.